The present T cell receptor (beta chain) was sequenced within a study of blood T cell repertoires in COVID-19. Study context: There were acute and convalescent COVID-19 samples, and they came from the United States, Italy and Spain.

Authors' processing steps: Reference gene primer amplification in the assay estimated nucleated cell counts. Profiled with immunoSEQ multiplex PCR; TCRdb holds only in-frame clones, not every one. V and J calls and clone size follow that table, whereas D and trimming were derived from the DNA. Here the sample spans 45,000 to 60,000 clones, approximately 91% being singletons. Per germline, CDR1 WNHNN and CDR2 SYGVQD (reference sequence). Unmatched junction bases numbered 6, after V lost 4 bases and J lost 3 bases. The length of the CDR3 is 16 residues. This clone was picked up one time. The receptor was isolated from a man between 45 and 60 years old with active COVID-19. The chain combines TRBV10-1 with TRBJ2-1, with 10 bases identical to TRBD2. Sample: peripheral blood. The CDR3 spells CASSGRTSGNYNEQFF. For the CDR3, the DNA is TGCGCCAGCAGTGGACGGACTAGCGGAAACTACAATGAGCAGTTCTTC.